These 11 T cell receptor beta chains share one sample of origin, sequenced in a study of T cells in localized non-small cell lung cancer. Sequencing was performed with immunoSEQ multiplex PCR; in TCRdb, only in-frame clones are kept and a portion is missing. The table has around 2,200 clones, about 30% seen once. Specimen: normal lung tissue next to the tumor, collected before any cancer treatment. Every receptor here comes from a female donor of 60 years or more with stage I squamous cell lung carcinoma.

This clone was counted between two and nine times. The chain has TRBV2 and TRBJ2-3, with TRBD2 matching 14 bases. The CDR3 contains 15 residues. Germline CDR1 reads SNHLY; CDR2 reads FYNNEI. Trimming took 6 bases from V and 11 from J; bases not matched to a gene: 10. CDR3 nucleotides: TGTGCCAGCAGCGCTTTGACTAGCGGGGGGGCGTTGCAGTATTTT. As protein: CASSALTSGGALQYF. Drawing the rest from reference TRBV2 and TRBJ2-3, the complete variable domain is EPEVTQTPSHQVTQMGQEVILRCVPISNHLYFYWYRQILGQKVEFLVSFYNNEISEKSEIFDDQFSVERPDGSNFTLKIRSTKLEDSAMYFCASSALTSGGALQYFGPGTRLTVL.

In its sample, this clone ranks as medium-sized. The chain combines TRBV11-3 with TRBJ2-7, with TRBD2 matching over 9 bases. Unmatched junction bases numbered 9, after V lost 6 bases and J lost 3 bases. This CDR3 region has 15 residues. CDR1 is SGHNT, CDR2 YENEEA, per germline. The CDR3 DNA sequence: TGTGCCAGCAGACGGCTAGCGGGAACCAACTACGAGCAGTACTTC. This sequence encodes CASRRLAGTNYEQYF.

This sequence joins TRBV12-5 and TRBJ1-1; D gene unclear. The germline gives CDR1 LGHNT, CDR2 FRNRAP. This CDR3 region has 11 residues. DNA of the CDR3: TGTGCCAGCGGCGCGGTCGCTGAAGCTTTCTTT. Its translation is CASGAVAEAFF.

This clone is deemed medium-sized. The gene calls are TRBV11-3 and TRBJ2-6; tentatively, D is TRBD2 (5 bases). This CDR3 comprises 18 residues. The germline CDR1 and CDR2 sequences are SGHNT and YENEEA. Between the trimmed V and J ends, which lost 3 bases and 0 bases, there was a span of 15 bases. The CDR3 loop is CASSLVGETGSGANVLTF. In DNA form, the CDR3 reads TGTGCCAGCAGCTTGGTGGGAGAAACGGGCTCTGGGGCCAACGTCCTGACTTTC.

The V call is TRBV28, the J call TRBJ2-5, with 8 bases identical to TRBD2. The V gene end was trimmed by 7 bases and the J gene end by 6 bases; junction bases not matched to a gene: 10. This CDR3 has 14 amino acids. CDR1 and CDR2 from the germline V gene are MDHEN and SYDVKM. CDR3 DNA: TGTGCCAGCACCCTAACGGGGGGGCTGAAGACCCAGTACTTC. Amino acids: CASTLTGGLKTQYF.

The chain employs TRBV6-8 and TRBJ1-2; D not resolved. This CDR3 comprises 15 residues. The germline V and J ends were trimmed by 0 bases and 6 bases, with 14 bases remaining between them. Germline lookup yields CDR1 MNHGY and CDR2 SAAAGT. CDR3 coding DNA: TGTGCCAGCAGTTACTCGGGGAGGGTAGTCCATGGCTACACCTTC. Amino acids: CASSYSGRVVHGYTF.

This clone ranks as medium-sized. J is TRBJ2-7 and V is TRBV11-3, with D tentatively TRBD1 (6 bases). Germline V lookup: CDR1 SGHNT, CDR2 YENEEA. CDR3 length equals 14 residues. Trimming left V 2 bases short and J 4 bases short, with 12 bases between. CDR3 amino acids: CASSLRTEGYEQYV. CDR3 coding DNA: TGTGCCAGCAGCTTAAGGACAGAGGGATACGAGCAGTACGTC.

The chain couples TRBV19 to TRBJ1-1, with 9 bases that match TRBD1. V trimming: 4 bases; J trimming: 4 bases; junction bases outside the gene matches: 7. Germline-derived CDR1 and CDR2 are LNHDA and SQIVND (reference sequence). The CDR3 is made up of 15 amino acids. In DNA, the CDR3 is TGTGCCAGTAGTACGACAGGGGGATTGGTCACTGAAGCTTTCTTT. It specifies CASSTTGGLVTEAFF.

In this sample, this clone turned up a few times. This chain's CDR3 is CASSQEGGGTDTQYF. CDR3 bases: TGCGCCAGCAGCCAAGAAGGAGGCGGCACAGATACGCAGTATTTT. V is TRBV1 and J is TRBJ2-3; TRBD2 was called by the table and not checked on the DNA. TRBV1 is flagged as a pseudogene. The CDR3 is 15 residues long.

The gene calls are TRBV23-1 and TRBJ1-3, with 7 bases matching TRBD1. TRBV23-1 is reported as an ORF; its role is uncertain. The V and J ends lost 6 bases and 0 bases, in that order; junction bases with no gene match: 5. The CDR3 has 15 amino acids. The CDR3 sequence: CASSPGTVSGNTIYF. The CDR3 DNA reads as TGCGCCAGCAGCCCGGGGACAGTCTCTGGAAACACCATATATTTT.

This clone was counted a few times. CDR3 sequence (DNA): TGTGCCAGCAGCCCCGGTGACAGGGGTTTCACAGATACGCAGTATTTT. It translates to CASSPGDRGFTDTQYF. This chain joins TRBV9 and TRBJ2-3; the match to TRBD1 covers 8 bases. Germline values: CDR1 SGDLS, CDR2 YYNGEE. This CDR3 region has 16 residues. Trimming removed 4 bases from V and 2 bases from J; junction bases left unmatched: 9.